The text below deals with one T cell receptor (beta chain). Its specific antigen is unknown. No much larger clone exists at a distance of one base, and base qualities are not known. This entry belongs to a study of blood T cell repertoires in COVID-19 (dated by TCRdb to between 2020 and 2021). At the level of the whole study: Samples covering the acute and convalescent phases of COVID-19 were provided by collaborators in the United States, Italy and Spain. The prospective study material was composed of cDNA or gDNA derived from T cells, B-cell-depleted T cells, or PBMCs. The dataset comprised deeply sampled blood TCRbeta repertoires from subjects exposed to, actively infected with, or recovered from COVID-19. A freely available public database, intended as a resource for researchers studying the immune response to SARS-CoV-2, is where the repertoires were released. Samples came from the ongoing ImmuneRACE study (first 160 participants) plus 1,254 subjects from 6 global collaborators. A de-identified subject ID, COVID-19 status, age in years and sex were almost always included in the sample metadata. Where available, HLA class I and class II types were taken from metadata supplied by the sample provider and were not determined by assay-based typing.

The immunoSEQ Assay, a bias-controlled multiplex PCR, was used to amplify TCRbeta CDR3 regions from genomic DNA. The authors processed their data as follows. Within the assay, amplification of reference gene primers was used to estimate how many nucleated cells each sample contained. Sequence reads were collapsed and filtered to measure the absolute abundance of every unique TCRbeta CDR3 rearrangement. For each sample, productive Simpson clonality was calculated as the square root of Simpson's diversity index across productive rearrangements. TCRdb provides this immuneACCESS table in a form limited to in-frame rearrangements. Some clones are lacking; in checked studies, under half of them reflect an unresolved V gene, and why the rest are absent is not known. Clonal size and the V and J genes are those of that table, whereas D and trimming came from the DNA. The sample table contains 40,000 to 60,000 clones; only one count was recorded for roughly 88% of them. The biggest ten clones account for around 8% of the sample.

Here is what the overall study found, with its caveats: Clinical and demographic metadata were provided uncurated, with the amount varying by source and participant.

Collaborating institutions collected whole blood in K2EDTA tubes following their own protocols. For TCRbeta analysis, collaborators shipped samples as frozen whole blood, isolated PBMCs, or DNA extracted from either of those sample types. A distance of 11 bases separates the germline ends of V and J, which lose 7 bases and 8 bases respectively. Spanning cysteine to phenylalanine, the CDR3 consists of 12 amino acids. Only the CDR3 region is kept as DNA, spanning 36 bases read in frame from base 1. Via the germline V gene, CDR1 is ENHRY and CDR2 SYGVKD. Sequencing used peripheral blood. The TCR originated in a human donor in a cohort sampled during active COVID-19. The chain employs TRBV10-3 and TRBJ2-2, with TRBD1 as a weak D call on 5 bases. Read as DNA, the sequence is TGTGCCATCAATAGGGGTCCGGGGGAGCTGTTTTTT. The encoded protein is CAINRGPGELFF.